A selection of T cell receptor beta chains follows, all from one sample in a study of blood T cell repertoires in COVID-19. Repertoires were generated with immunoSEQ multiplex PCR, while TCRdb's copy carries only in-frame clones and drops some. The repertoire holds fewer than 300,000 clones, approximately 85% seen once, with approximately 5% in the top ten. The sample taken for sequencing was peripheral blood. The receptors were sampled from a man aged 45-65 years with active or convalescent COVID-19. Each CDR3 is given with its conserved first and last residue. Fields, in order: D gene, J gene, V gene, clone size, CDR3 length, CDR3 DNA, CDR3 protein. D genes are given only for firm matches. Clone size is stated in some rows and not others, as once, few, many or a class when expanded.

>TRBD1|TRBJ2-7|TRBV19|NA|14
TGTGCCAGTAGTAGGCGACAGGGGGCCCACGAGCAGTACTTC
CASSRRQGAHEQYF
>NA|TRBJ2-6|TRBV5-6|NA|15
TGTGCCAGCAGCTTGGTCGTCTCTGGGGCCAACGTCCTGACTTTC
CASSLVVSGANVLTF
>NA|TRBJ2-7|TRBV21-1|NA|15
TGTGCCAGCAGCAAAGAAAGACAGGGGTTCAACGAGCAGTACTTC
CASSKERQGFNEQYF
>TRBD2|TRBJ2-3|TRBV28|NA|13
TGTGCCAGCAGTGGAGCGGGGGCAGATACGCAGTATTTT
CASSGAGADTQYF
>TRBD2|TRBJ2-2|TRBV12-3/TRBV12-4|NA|13
TGTGCCAGCAGTACGACTAGCATCGGGGAGCTGTTTTTT
CASSTTSIGELFF
>NA|TRBJ1-2|TRBV5-1|once|12
TGCGCCAGCAGCTTGGGGAGTGAAGGCTACACCTTC
CASSLGSEGYTF
>TRBD2|TRBJ2-5|TRBV9|NA|16
TGTGCCAGCAGCTTTCGGACTAGCGGGAGTCAAGAGACCCAGTACTTC
CASSFRTSGSQETQYF
>TRBD1|TRBJ1-4|TRBV5-8|NA|16
TGTGCCAGCAGCAAACAGACAGGGGCAAGAAATGAAAAACTGTTTTTT
CASSKQTGARNEKLFF
>TRBD2|TRBJ2-1|TRBV5-1|NA|13
TGCGCCAGCAGCCGGGGAGGGTTCAATGAGCAGTTCTTC
CASSRGGFNEQFF
>NA|TRBJ2-7|TRBV5-6|once|14
TGTGCCAGCAGCTTCGGAAACAGGGACCACGAGCAGTACTTC
CASSFGNRDHEQYF
>NA|TRBJ1-5|TRBV21-1|NA|14
TGTGCCAGCAGCAAATTGAAGCTTAATCAGCCCCAGCATTTT
CASSKLKLNQPQHF
>NA|TRBJ1-3|TRBV9|NA|13
TGTGCCAGCAGCGTAGGGGGCGGAAACACCATATATTTT
CASSVGGGNTIYF
>NA|TRBJ1-1|TRBV28|NA|14
TGTGCCAGTAGTCCTCAGATGAGGCCTTCCGAAGCTTTCTTT
CASSPQMRPSEAFF
>NA|TRBJ1-3|TRBV9|NA|15
TGTGCCAGCAGCGACCAGGGCCTCTCTGGAAACACCATATATTTT
CASSDQGLSGNTIYF
>TRBD1|TRBJ1-4|TRBV2|NA|14
TGTGCCAGCAGCGGGACAGGGAGGAATGAAAAACTGTTTTTT
CASSGTGRNEKLFF
>NA|TRBJ2-3|TRBV9|NA|13
TGTGCCAGCAGCGTAGACGAAGGGGTTAAGCAGTATTTT
CASSVDEGVKQYF
>NA|TRBJ1-3|TRBV20-1|NA|16
TGCAGTGCTAGTTTCCCAAGTCGGTACTCTGGAAACACCATATATTTT
CSASFPSRYSGNTIYF
>NA|TRBJ2-2|TRBV7-9|NA|13
TGTGCCAGCAGCCGCTCCGGGACCGGGGAGCTGTTTTTT
CASSRSGTGELFF
>NA|TRBJ1-5|TRBV6-6|NA|15
TGTGCCAGCACGTCCAGGGCCGAGAGCAATCAGCCCCAGCATTTT
CASTSRAESNQPQHF
>NA|TRBJ2-5|TRBV7-9|NA|14
TGTGCCAGCGCTCCACTAGGGACACTGAAGACCCAGTACTTC
CASAPLGTLKTQYF
>NA|TRBJ1-2|TRBV12-3/TRBV12-4|NA|11
TGTGCCAGCAGCTCCCTCGATGGCTACACCTTC
CASSSLDGYTF
>NA|TRBJ1-5|TRBV19|NA|13
TGTGCCAGTAGTATCAGGGAGGGACAGCCCCAGCATTTT
CASSIREGQPQHF
>NA|TRBJ2-7|TRBV2|NA|14
TGTGCCAGCAATGGCATGGGACTCAAGTACGAGCAGTACTTC
CASNGMGLKYEQYF
>NA|TRBJ2-5|TRBV5-4|NA|15
TGTGCCAGCAGCTTGAGGGCAGGGTCGCTCGAGACCCAGTACTTC
CASSLRAGSLETQYF
>NA|TRBJ2-7|TRBV19|NA|13
TGTGCCACGAGGGATTACCGATCCTACGAGCAGTACTTC
CATRDYRSYEQYF
>TRBD2|TRBJ2-1|TRBV5-1|NA|16
TGCGCCAGCAGCTTGGCGGCGGGAGCGGTCCACAATGAGCAGTTCTTC
CASSLAAGAVHNEQFF
>TRBD2|TRBJ2-2|TRBV5-4|NA|15
TGTGCCAGCAGCCGGGAGGGACTGCAAACCGGGGAGCTGTTTTTT
CASSREGLQTGELFF